This T cell receptor (beta chain) is from a study of T cells after yellow fever vaccination. General study findings and limits: Researchers noted that a small share of clonotypes showed up in both CD4 and CD8 compartments. Booster samples showed a return of most primary-vaccination clones (under 97% CD4, approximately 88% CD8).

TCRdb independently ran MiXCR on the 5' RACE reads; one entry per CDR3 protein. The table records approximately 30,000 distinct CDR3 sequences, roughly 4.5% of them present only once. The CDR3 has 14 amino acids. Trimming shortened V by 2 bases and J by 4 bases, and 6 bases separated the two germline ends. Germline CDR1 and CDR2: MNHEY and SVGEGT. This clonotype was found many times. No antigen is known for it. The TCR sequence derives from a man between 25 and 39 years old who received the YFV17D yellow fever vaccine. The source material was CD8+ T cells sorted from PBMCs, sampled 5 days after the yellow fever booster vaccination. The chain is built from TRBV6-2 or TRBV6-3 and TRBJ2-6, with D tentatively TRBD2 (6 bases). CDR3 bases: TGTGCCAGCAGTTACGGGGGGGGGGCCAACGTCCTGACTTTC. It yields the protein CASSYGGGANVLTF.